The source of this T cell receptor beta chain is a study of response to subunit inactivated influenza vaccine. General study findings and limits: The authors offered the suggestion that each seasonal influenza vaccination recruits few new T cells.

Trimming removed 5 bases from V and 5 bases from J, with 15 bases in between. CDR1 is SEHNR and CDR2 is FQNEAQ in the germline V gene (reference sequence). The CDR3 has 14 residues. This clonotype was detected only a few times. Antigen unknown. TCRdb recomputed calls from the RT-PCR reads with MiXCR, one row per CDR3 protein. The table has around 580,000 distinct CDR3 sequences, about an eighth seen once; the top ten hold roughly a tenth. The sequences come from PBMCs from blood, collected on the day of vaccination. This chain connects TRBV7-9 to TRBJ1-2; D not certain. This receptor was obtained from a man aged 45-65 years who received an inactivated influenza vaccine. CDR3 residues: CASSPRITRYGYTF. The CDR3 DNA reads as TGTGCCAGCAGCCCCCGTATTACGCGGTATGGCTACACCTTC. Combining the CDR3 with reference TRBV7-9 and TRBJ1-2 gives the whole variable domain DTGVSQNPRHKITKRGQNVTFRCDPISEHNRLYWYRQTLGQGPEFLTYFQNEAQLEKSRLLSDRFSAERPKGSFSTLEIQRTEQGDSAMYLCASSPRITRYGYTFGSGTRLTVV.